This entry lists 19 T cell receptor beta chains sequenced from one sample in a study of T cells in tuberculosis. Sequencing was performed with immunoSEQ multiplex PCR; in TCRdb, only in-frame clones are kept and a portion is missing. The table has tens of thousands of clones, about 94% seen once; the top ten hold around 10%. What was sequenced was PBMCs. These TCRs come from a donor aged 10-30 years with latent tuberculosis or without tuberculosis infection. Some clones in this sample may be carry-over from other donors' samples.

The gene calls are TRBV15 and TRBJ1-2, with 7 bases aligning to TRBD1. This CDR3 region has 14 residues. V lost 4 bases and J lost 1; bases outside the gene matches: 3. Germline V gives CDR1 LNHNV, CDR2 YYDKDF (reference sequence). CDR3 in amino acids: CATSNQGGNYGYTF. Here the CDR3 DNA reads TGTGCCACCAGCAACCAGGGGGGTAACTATGGCTACACCTTC.

This chain links TRBV11-2 with TRBJ2-7; tentative D call: TRBD1 (6 bases). Germline V gene lookup returns CDR1 SGHAT and CDR2 FQNNGV. The CDR3 sequence is 15 residues long. Deletions cut 5 bases from V and 2 bases from J, with 16 bases between. The CDR3 protein is CASSLNTGLAYEQYF. The CDR3 DNA reads TGTGCCAGCAGCCTAAATACAGGGCTCGCCTACGAGCAGTACTTC.

The J gene is TRBJ2-2, the V gene TRBV9; D remains unclear. This CDR3 is 12 amino acids long. With 0 bases removed from V and 7 bases from J, the gap between germline ends came to 4 bases. Per germline, CDR1 SGDLS and CDR2 YYNGEE. The DNA of the CDR3 is TGTGCCAGCAGCGTAGTTATCGGGGAGCTGTTTTTT. Translated: CASSVVIGELFF.

V gene TRBV7-3 combines with J gene TRBJ1-2, with a possible D match to TRBD1 (6 bases). Germline CDR1 is SGHTA and CDR2 is FQGTGA. With 5 bases removed from V and 4 bases from J, the gap between germline ends came to 11 bases. The CDR3 length is 13 residues. Here the CDR3 reads CASSPGQFYGYTF. The CDR3, as DNA: TGTGCCAGCAGCCCTGGACAGTTCTATGGCTACACCTTC.

The CDR3 sequence is CASSLSGNSPLHF. CDR3 nucleotides: TGTGCCAGCAGCCTAAGCGGGAATTCACCCCTCCACTTT. This chain connects TRBV7-3 to TRBJ1-6; D unclear. V gave up 5 bases and J gave up 7 bases, with 9 bases separating them. CDR1 SGHTA and CDR2 FQGTGA come from the germline V gene. The CDR3 is 13 residues long.

The rearrangement links TRBV6-5 to TRBJ2-3; D is undetermined. The germline V and J ends were trimmed by 0 bases and 1 base, with 8 bases remaining between them. The CDR3 extends over 15 amino acids. Germline V gives CDR1 MNHEY, CDR2 SVGAGI. For the CDR3, the DNA is TGTGCCAGCAGTTACTCGTGCAGGCGCACAGATACGCAGTATTTT. It encodes CASSYSCRRTDTQYF.

This chain links TRBV15 with TRBJ2-1, with 8 bases matching TRBD2. The ends lost 5 bases at V and 2 bases at J; junction bases unmatched: 8. The germline CDR1 and CDR2 sequences are LNHNV and YYDKDF (reference sequence). The CDR3 extends over 16 amino acids. This chain's CDR3 is CATSRGGTRAYNEQFF. CDR3 nucleotides: TGTGCCACCAGCCGAGGTGGGACTAGGGCCTACAATGAGCAGTTCTTC.

The V call is TRBV11-2, the J call TRBJ2-3; D remains ambiguous. This CDR3 is built from 14 residues. Germline values: CDR1 SGHAT, CDR2 FQNNGV. V lost 3 bases and J 2 bases, leaving 9 bases between the germline ends. The CDR3 coding sequence is TGTGCCAGCAGCTTCCGACTTACCACAGATACGCAGTATTTT. Encoded protein: CASSFRLTTDTQYF.

The chain employs TRBV4-3 and TRBJ1-1; D remains ambiguous. CDR1 is LGHNA and CDR2 is YSLEER in the germline V gene. This CDR3 contains 14 residues. V was cut by 4 bases and J by 1 base, with 10 bases left in between. The DNA of the CDR3 is TGCGCCAGCAGCCCCGGGAACCAGAACACTGAAGCTTTCTTT. Protein: CASSPGNQNTEAFF.

V usage is TRBV6-4 and J usage is TRBJ1-5, with a weak D call TRBD1 (5 bases). Trimming pared 3 bases from V and 0 bases from J, leaving 9 bases between. This CDR3 is 15 amino acids long. Germline V gene sequence: CDR1 MRHNA, CDR2 SNTAGT. The CDR3 region has the DNA TGTGCCAGCAGTGAACACGGGGGTAGCAATCAGCCCCAGCATTTT. The encoded protein is CASSEHGGSNQPQHF.

The chain couples TRBV7-6 to TRBJ1-3; D unresolved. V was shortened by 1 base and J by 8 bases, with 9 bases between the two germline ends. CDR1 and CDR2 from the germline V gene are SGHVS and FNYEAQ. The CDR3 sequence is 13 residues long. CDR3 in DNA: TGTGCCAGCAGCTTAGTGGCGGAGCACACCATATATTTT. Translated: CASSLVAEHTIYF.

The chain links TRBV12-5 to TRBJ1-1, with TRBD1 matching 8 bases. Germline lookup yields CDR1 LGHNT and CDR2 FRNRAP. The length of the CDR3 is 15 residues. V was pared by 3 bases and J by 1 base, with 4 bases of the junction left unmatched. The DNA of the CDR3 is TGTGCTAGTGGTTTAATGACAGGGGAGAACACTGAAGCTTTCTTT. It codes for CASGLMTGENTEAFF.

The chain combines TRBV27 with TRBJ1-2, with TRBD1 matching 8 bases. The length of the CDR3 is 14 residues. Germline assignment: CDR1 MNHEY and CDR2 SMNVEV (reference sequence). The junction had 8 bases not matched to a gene; V was cut back by 11 bases and J by 0 bases. The CDR3 DNA follows: TGTGCCTGTAAAGGGACAGGAGCTAACTATGGCTACACCTTC. Translating it yields CACKGTGANYGYTF.

V usage is TRBV10-3 and J usage is TRBJ1-6, with D uncertain. The CDR3 runs 15 residues. The V end lost 3 bases, the J end lost 9 bases, and 15 bases lay between the germline ends. The germline V gene encodes CDR1 ENHRY and CDR2 SYGVKD. The CDR3 sequence: CAISDTRVRTSPLHF. The CDR3 bases are TGTGCCATCAGTGATACGAGGGTCCGGACTTCACCCCTCCACTTT.

The chain employs TRBV11-3 and TRBJ2-5; no firm D call. Trimming stripped 5 bases from V and 2 bases from J, with 12 bases between. The germline CDR1 and CDR2 sequences are SGHNT and YENEEA. The CDR3 has 14 residues. The CDR3 nucleotides are TGTGCCAGCAGCACTGACATTACACAAGAGACCCAGTACTTC. Its translation: CASSTDITQETQYF. The complete variable domain, with remaining parts taken from reference TRBV11-3 and TRBJ2-5, reads EAGVVQSPRYKIIEKKQPVAFWCNPISGHNTLYWYLQNLGQGPELLIRYENEEAVDDSQLPKDRFSAERLKGVDSTLKIQPAELGDSAVYLCASSTDITQETQYFGPGTRLLVL.

The chain joins TRBV5-5 to TRBJ2-6; D possibly corresponds to TRBD1 (5 bases). V lost 1 base and J 0 bases, leaving 20 bases between the germline ends. The CDR3 loop spans 20 amino acids. Germline V gene lookup returns CDR1 SGHKS and CDR2 YYEKEE (reference sequence). The CDR3 DNA follows: TGTGCCAGCAGCTTGTTACTCAGGGTACAACTTTACTCTGGGGCCAACGTCCTGACTTTC. Protein: CASSLLLRVQLYSGANVLTF.

The chain uses TRBV15 and TRBJ2-2, with TRBD2 identical over 8 bases. Per the germline V gene, CDR1 is LNHNV and CDR2 is YYDKDF (reference sequence). V was pared by 1 base and J by 6 bases, with 7 bases of the junction left unmatched. This CDR3 comprises 16 residues. As DNA, the CDR3 is TGTGCCACCAGCAGAGCCGGGGGGGCCGCGTCCGGGGAGCTGTTTTTT. Encoded protein: CATSRAGGAASGELFF.

The V and J genes are TRBV5-6 and TRBJ1-1; no firm D call. This CDR3 contains 13 residues. In germline, CDR1 is SGHDT, CDR2 YYEEEE. With 1 base removed from V and 8 bases from J, the gap between germline ends came to 12 bases. CDR3 nucleotides: TGTGCCAGCAGCTTGTATCGACCGGGAGAAGCTTTCTTT. As protein: CASSLYRPGEAFF. The variable domain in full, with the rest retrieved from reference TRBV5-6 and TRBJ1-1, is DAGVTQSPTHLIKTRGQQVTLRCSPKSGHDTVSWYQQALGQGPQFIFQYYEEEERQRGNFPDRFSGHQFPNYSSELNVNALLLGDSALYLCASSLYRPGEAFFGQGTRLTVV.

The chain recombines TRBV23-1 with TRBJ2-7, with 12 bases that match TRBD1. TRBV23-1 is annotated as an ORF whose role is uncertain. With V trimmed by 8 bases and J by 1 base, 6 bases remained unmatched. The CDR3 spans 15 residues. The CDR3 spells CASCPGQGASYEQYV. CDR3 bases: TGCGCCAGCTGCCCGGGACAGGGGGCTTCCTACGAGCAGTACGTC.